This TCR beta chain was sequenced during a study of vaccination effects on CD4 cells after COVID-19. Cells that had been cultured for 10 days were the source of isolated CD4+ T cells. Vaccinated recipients, who were negative for nucleocapsid antibodies, had no history of SARS-CoV-2 infection. Days 3 and 7 saw half the medium replaced with IL-2 medium. Sequencing used immunoSEQ multiplex PCR; TCRdb keeps in-frame clones, though not all of them. This table has roughly 48,000 clones, more than 65% appearing once. This clone was seen a single time. Its antigen remains unknown. Study-level points and caveats: Convalescent patients numbered few in the study; early post-infection timepoints were missing entirely.

This CDR3 has 15 amino acids. The trim removed 3 bases at V and 10 bases at J, leaving 8 bases unmatched. Per the germline V gene, CDR1 is DFQATT and CDR2 is SNEGSKA (reference sequence). The chain links TRBV20-1 to TRBJ2-1, with 14 bases identical to TRBD2. This sequence originates from a human donor who received a COVID-19 vaccine. Sequencing used CD4+ T cells from PBMCs cultured without peptide, obtained before COVID-19 vaccination. CDR3 sequence: CSASTPGLAGAEQFF. In DNA form, the CDR3 reads TGCAGTGCTAGTACACCGGGACTAGCGGGAGCGGAGCAGTTCTTC.